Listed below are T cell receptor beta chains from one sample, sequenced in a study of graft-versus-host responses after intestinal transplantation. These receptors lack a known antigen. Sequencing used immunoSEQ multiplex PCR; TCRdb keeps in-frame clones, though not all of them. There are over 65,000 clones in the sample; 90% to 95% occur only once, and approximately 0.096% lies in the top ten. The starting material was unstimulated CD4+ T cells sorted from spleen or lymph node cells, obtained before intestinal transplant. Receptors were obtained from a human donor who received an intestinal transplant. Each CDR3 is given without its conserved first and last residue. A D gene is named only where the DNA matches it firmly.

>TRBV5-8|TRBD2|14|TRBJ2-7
ASSLVVSSGVNEQY
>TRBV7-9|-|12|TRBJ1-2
ASSLLPGNYGYT
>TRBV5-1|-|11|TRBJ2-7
ASSLTQFYEQY
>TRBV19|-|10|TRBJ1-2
ASSISGNGYT
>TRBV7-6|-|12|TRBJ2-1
ASSLVSGRHEQF
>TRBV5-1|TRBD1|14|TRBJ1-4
ASSWGQGVPNEKLF
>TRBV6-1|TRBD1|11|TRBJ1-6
ASRGTGGSPLH
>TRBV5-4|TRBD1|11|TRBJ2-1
ASSYTGVDEQF
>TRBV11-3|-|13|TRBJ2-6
ASSLDAAGANVLT
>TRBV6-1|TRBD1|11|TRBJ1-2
ASSMTGDYGYT
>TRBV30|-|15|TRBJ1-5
AWSVSVWGGSNQPQH
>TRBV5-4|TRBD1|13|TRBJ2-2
ASSLFGQGPGELF
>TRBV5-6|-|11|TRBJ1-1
ASSLDRITEAF
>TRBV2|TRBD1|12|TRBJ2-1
ASRRQGNYNEQF
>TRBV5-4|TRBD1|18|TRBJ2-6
ASSSSAGTGGFGGANVLT
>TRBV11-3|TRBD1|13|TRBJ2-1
ASSPRTGMDNEQF
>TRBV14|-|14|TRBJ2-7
ASSQRAYGQTYEQY
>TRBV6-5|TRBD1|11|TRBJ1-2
ASRTGQGLGYT
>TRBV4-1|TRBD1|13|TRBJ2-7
ASSLPGQGLYEQY
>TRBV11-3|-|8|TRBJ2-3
ARDMDTQY
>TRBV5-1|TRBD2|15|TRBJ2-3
ASSLGSLAGSTDTQY
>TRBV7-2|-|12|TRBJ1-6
ASSWRPMNSPLH
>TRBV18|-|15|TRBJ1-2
ASSSLRSDTSLSGYT
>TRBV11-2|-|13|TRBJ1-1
ASSTHYHINTEAF
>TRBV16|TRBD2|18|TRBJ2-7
ASSQRGRGMTSGPSYEQY